Shown below are 19 T cell receptor beta chains from a single sample sequenced in a study of CD8 T cells in ankylosing spondylitis. TCRdb re-called the 5' RACE reads through MiXCR, storing one row per CDR3 protein. The sample has some 180,000 distinct CDR3 sequences, roughly 18% seen once. The specimen was blood, either unsorted or a sorted T cell fraction (not recorded which). Source of these receptors: a male donor aged 10-29 years with ankylosing spondylitis or in good health (not recorded which).

CDR3 bases: TGCGCCAGCAGCTTGTTGACGGGAGAGGACATTCAGTACTTC. Amino acid sequence: CASSLLTGEDIQYF. V gene TRBV5-1 combines with J gene TRBJ2-4, with a weak D call TRBD2 (6 bases). Germline V gives CDR1 SGHRS, CDR2 YFSETQ. The CDR3 consists of 14 residues. Deletions cut 1 base from V and 8 bases from J, with 13 bases between.

This clonotype was observed many times. The chain is built from TRBV10-3 and TRBJ1-5; a possible D gene is TRBD1 (5 bases). The V gene lost 0 bases and the J gene lost 12 bases, with 27 bases spanning the gap. This CDR3 spans 18 amino acids. CDR1 is ENHRY, CDR2 SYGVKD, per germline. In DNA, the CDR3 is TGTGCCATCAGTGAGTCGACGGGTCTAGGGACGGATCAATCGATCCAGCATTTT. Its protein product is CAISESTGLGTDQSIQHF.

This clonotype was observed at least ten times. The chain is built from TRBV12-3 or TRBV12-4 and TRBJ2-4, with TRBD2 matching 12 bases. This CDR3 spans 16 amino acids. Unmatched junction bases numbered 7, after V lost 5 bases and J lost 5 bases. The CDR3 here is CASSLRLAGAENIQYF. The DNA for the CDR3 is TGTGCCAGCAGTCTCCGACTAGCGGGAGCGGAAAACATTCAGTACTTC.

J is TRBJ2-1 and V is TRBV20-1; 14 nucleotides match TRBD2. The CDR3 spans 16 residues. J lost 3 bases, V lost 5 bases, and 6 bases had no gene match. Germline assignment: CDR1 DFQATT and CDR2 SNEGSKA (reference sequence). The CDR3 is CSAPTSGRAHYNEQFF. The CDR3 DNA reads TGCAGTGCTCCGACTAGCGGGAGGGCCCACTACAATGAGCAGTTCTTC.

The J gene is TRBJ1-5, the V gene TRBV21-1; the D call in the table, TRBD1, was not verified against the DNA. TRBV21-1 is classified as a pseudogene. The CDR3 is 11 amino acids. The CDR3 nucleotides are TGTGCCACTTATTACAGGCGGCCCCAGCATTTT. It is translated as CATYYRRPQHF.

The rearrangement uses TRBV16 and TRBJ1-5, with D hard to call. This CDR3 is 16 amino acids long. The V gene lost 4 bases and the J gene lost 0 bases, with 13 bases spanning the gap. Germline lookup yields CDR1 KGHSY and CDR2 FQNENV. The CDR3 sequence: CASSPTGYDSNQPQHF. For the CDR3, the DNA is TGTGCCAGCAGCCCGACCGGGTACGATAGCAATCAGCCCCAGCATTTT.

This clonotype was counted a few times. The V and J genes are TRBV20-1 and TRBJ2-3, with D perhaps given as TRBD1 or TRBD2 (5 bases each). Trimming left V 1 base short and J 3 bases short, with 11 bases between. Germline V CDR1 and CDR2: DFQATT, SNEGSKA (reference sequence). The CDR3 spans 14 residues. CDR3 DNA sequence: TGCAGTGCTAGAGGGTTAGGGACGACAGATACGCAGTATTTT. As protein: CSARGLGTTDTQYF.

This clonotype was seen repeatedly, ten times or more. This chain links TRBV7-9 with TRBJ2-1; 8 bases match TRBD2. J lost 9 bases, V lost 5 bases, and 12 bases had no gene match. CDR3 length: 15 residues. CDR1 is SEHNR, CDR2 FQNEAQ, per germline (reference sequence). CDR3 loop: CASSGSGSGKSEQFF. Here the CDR3 DNA reads TGTGCCAGCAGCGGAAGCGGGAGTGGCAAAAGTGAGCAGTTCTTC. The variable domain in full, with the rest retrieved from reference TRBV7-9 and TRBJ2-1, is DTGVSQNPRHKITKRGQNVTFRCDPISEHNRLYWYRQTLGQGPEFLTYFQNEAQLEKSRLLSDRFSAERPKGSFSTLEIQRTEQGDSAMYLCASSGSGSGKSEQFFGPGTRLTVL.

This chain links TRBV11-2 with TRBJ2-5; weak D call: TRBD2 (5 bases). The germline gives CDR1 SGHAT, CDR2 FQNNGV. Trimming pared 0 bases from V and 6 bases from J, leaving 11 bases between. This CDR3 is built from 14 residues. CDR3: CASSLESRRKTQYF. The CDR3 DNA is TGTGCCAGCAGCTTAGAATCCAGGAGGAAGACCCAGTACTTC.

This clonotype was observed at least ten times. CDR3 DNA sequence: TGTGCCACCAATCCACTTAGCGGTTTGTACCAAGAGACCCAGTACTTC. It yields the protein CATNPLSGLYQETQYF. The rearrangement links TRBV24-1 to TRBJ2-5, with D possibly matching TRBD2 (6 bases). The CDR3 has 16 residues. Trimming removed 8 bases from V and 0 bases from J, with 18 bases in between. Germline assignment: CDR1 KGHDR and CDR2 SFDVKD.

This clonotype was counted at least ten times. The chain is built from TRBV21-1 and TRBJ2-3; the table's D call, TRBD2, has no DNA check behind it. TRBV21-1 is noted as a pseudogene. The CDR3 is 15 residues long. CDR3 DNA sequence: TGTGCCAGCAGCAATTGCGAGCGGAGCACAGATACGCAGTATTTT. Its protein is CASSNCERSTDTQYF.

This clonotype occurred a few times. The chain links TRBV4-1 to TRBJ2-1; the D gene is possibly TRBD2 (5 bases). Germline-derived CDR1 and CDR2 are MGHRA and YSYEKL. This CDR3 spans 15 amino acids. V was pared by 2 bases and J by 2 bases, with 10 bases between. The DNA for the CDR3 is TGCGCCAGCAGCCAAAAGGAGGCAGCCTACAATGAGCAGTTCTTC. Encoded protein: CASSQKEAAYNEQFF.

The chain combines TRBV18 with TRBJ2-2, with unresolved D. The CDR3 totals 11 residues. The V end lost 3 bases, the J end lost 7 bases, and 3 bases lay between the germline ends. In germline, CDR1 is KGHSH, CDR2 LQKENI. Here the CDR3 DNA reads TGTGCCAGCTCACCGGACGGGGAGCTGTTTTTT. It translates to CASSPDGELFF.

This clonotype has ten or more counts. The V gene is TRBV20-1, the J gene TRBJ1-1; weak D call: TRBD1 (6 bases). The CDR3 spans 14 residues. V lost 0 bases to trimming and J lost 7 bases, with 15 bases between them. Per the germline V gene, CDR1 is DFQATT and CDR2 is SNEGSKA (reference sequence). CDR3 sequence reads: CSARDLQGTIEAFF. The CDR3 DNA sequence: TGCAGTGCTAGAGATCTCCAGGGGACGATTGAAGCTTTCTTT.

This clonotype was seen repeatedly, ten times or more. The V gene is TRBV2, the J gene TRBJ2-7; TRBD2 matches 9 bases. Germline V lookup: CDR1 SNHLY, CDR2 FYNNEI. This CDR3 contains 12 residues. V dropped 10 bases and J dropped 5; count of bases not matched to a gene: 6. In nucleotides, the CDR3 is TGTGCCAAAGCGGGAGGATCGAACGAGCAGTACTTC. It translates to CAKAGGSNEQYF.

This clonotype was seen repeatedly, ten times or more. V and J are TRBV27 and TRBJ2-7, with 9 bases matching TRBD1. With 5 bases clipped from V and 2 bases from J, the junction kept 10 bases outside the gene matches. This CDR3 region has 16 residues. Germline values: CDR1 MNHEY, CDR2 SMNVEV (reference sequence). CDR3 protein: CASSIHRQGGPYEQYF. CDR3 coding DNA: TGTGCCAGCAGTATCCACCGACAGGGGGGACCCTACGAGCAGTACTTC.

In its sample, this clonotype was seen many times. This chain joins TRBV27 and TRBJ2-7; 7 bases map to TRBD1. Unmatched junction bases numbered 7, after V lost 5 bases and J lost 3 bases. Germline lookup yields CDR1 MNHEY and CDR2 SMNVEV (reference sequence). There are 14 residues in the CDR3. The CDR3 DNA is TGTGCCAGCAGTCCAACGACAGGGTTCTACGAGCAGTACGTC. It specifies CASSPTTGFYEQYV.

This clonotype was picked up many times. The gene calls are TRBV6-6 and TRBJ2-1, with D unclear. The CDR3 runs 12 residues. From germline, CDR1 is MNHNY and CDR2 SVGAGI (reference sequence). V shed 8 bases and J shed 9 bases, with 14 bases lying between them. CDR3 in amino acids: CASVGELGEQFF. The CDR3 bases are TGTGCCAGCGTGGGCGAACTGGGTGAGCAGTTCTTC.

Turning to this clonotype: A much larger clone differs from this one at a single base, so this may be a read error. The conserved final phenylalanine or tryptophan is absent from the CDR3, which likely points to a read error. This rearrangement joins TRBV12-3 or TRBV12-4 to TRBJ1-2; D gene ambiguous. The CDR3 is 13 amino acids. The V gene lost 2 bases and the J gene lost 8 bases, with 12 bases spanning the gap. The CDR3 loop reads CASSLLAREGYTC. The CDR3, as DNA: TGTGCCAGCAGTTTATTGGCCCGTGAGGGCTACACCTGC.